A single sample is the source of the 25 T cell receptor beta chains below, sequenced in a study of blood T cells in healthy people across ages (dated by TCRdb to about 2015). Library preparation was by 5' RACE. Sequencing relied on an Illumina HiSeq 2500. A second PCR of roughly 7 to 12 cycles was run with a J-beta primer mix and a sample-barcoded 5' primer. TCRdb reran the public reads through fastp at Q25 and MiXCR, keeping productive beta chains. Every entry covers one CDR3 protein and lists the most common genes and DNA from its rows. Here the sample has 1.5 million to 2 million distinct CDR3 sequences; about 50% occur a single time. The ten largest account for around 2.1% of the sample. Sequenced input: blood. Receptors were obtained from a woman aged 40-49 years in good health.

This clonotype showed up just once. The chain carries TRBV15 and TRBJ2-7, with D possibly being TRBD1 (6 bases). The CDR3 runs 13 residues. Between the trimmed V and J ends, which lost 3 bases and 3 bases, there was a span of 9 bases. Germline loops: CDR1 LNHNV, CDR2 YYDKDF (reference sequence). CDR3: CATSRARGYEQYF. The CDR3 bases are TGTGCCACCAGCAGGGCCAGGGGCTACGAGCAGTACTTC.

The CDR3 reads CASSVYDQETQFF. In DNA, the CDR3 is TGTGCCAGCAGCGTGTACGACCAAGAGACCCAGTTCTTC. This sequence joins TRBV7-3 and TRBJ2-5; no clear D gene. The DNA matches TRBJ2-1 better at its end, which makes the J call doubtful. The germline V gene has CDR1 SGHTA and CDR2 FQGTGA. This CDR3 spans 13 amino acids.

Written as DNA, the CDR3 is TGCGCCAGCGGGAGTCGATTGAATGAGCAGTTCTTC. As protein: CASGSRLNEQFF. This chain links TRBV4-3 with TRBJ2-1; possible D gene TRBD2, 5 bases. CDR3 length: 12 residues. V lost 8 bases and J lost 7, with 12 bases in between. CDR1 LGHNA and CDR2 YSLEER come from the germline V gene.

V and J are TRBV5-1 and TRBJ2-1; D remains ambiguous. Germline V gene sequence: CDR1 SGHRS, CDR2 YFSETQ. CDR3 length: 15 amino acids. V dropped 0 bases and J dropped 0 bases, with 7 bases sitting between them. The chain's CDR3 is CASSLADNSYNEQFF. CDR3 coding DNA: TGCGCCAGCAGCTTGGCTGACAACTCCTACAATGAGCAGTTCTTC.

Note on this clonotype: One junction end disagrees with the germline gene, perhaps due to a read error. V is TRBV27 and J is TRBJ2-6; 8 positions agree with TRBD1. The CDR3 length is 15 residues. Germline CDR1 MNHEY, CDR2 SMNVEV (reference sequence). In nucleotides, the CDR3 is TGTGCCAGATCTAGGACAGGGCGTGGGACCAACGTCCTGACTTTC. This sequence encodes CARSRTGRGTNVLTF. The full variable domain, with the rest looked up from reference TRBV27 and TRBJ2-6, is EAQVTQNPRYLITVTGKKLTVTCSQNMNHEYMSWYRQDPGLGLRQIYYSMNVEVTDKGDVPEGYKVSRKEKRNFPLILESPSPNQTSLYFCARSRTGRGTNVLTFGAGSRLTVL.

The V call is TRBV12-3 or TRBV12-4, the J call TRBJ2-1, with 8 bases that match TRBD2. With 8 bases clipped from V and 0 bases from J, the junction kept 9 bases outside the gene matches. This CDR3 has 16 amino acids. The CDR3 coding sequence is TGTGCCAGCGGCACGTCACGGGGGGGCTCCTACAATGAGCAGTTCTTC. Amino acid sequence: CASGTSRGGSYNEQFF.

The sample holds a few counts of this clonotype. CDR3 sequence reads: CASSDTDRGIAGANVLTF. As DNA, the CDR3 is TGTGCCAGCAGTGACACCGACAGGGGGATAGCTGGGGCCAACGTCCTGACTTTC. The chain joins TRBV25-1 to TRBJ2-6, with TRBD1 matching over 9 bases. Germline CDR1 reads MGHDK; CDR2 reads SYGVNS. V lost 3 bases, J lost 2 bases, and 8 bases stayed unmatched. The CDR3 sequence is 18 residues long.

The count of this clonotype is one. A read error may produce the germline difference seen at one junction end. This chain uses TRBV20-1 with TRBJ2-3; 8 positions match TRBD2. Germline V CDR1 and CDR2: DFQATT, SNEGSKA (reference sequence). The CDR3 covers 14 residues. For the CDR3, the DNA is TGCAGTGCTAGTAGGAGCGGGAGCACAGAGACGCAGTATTTT. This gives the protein CSASRSGSTETQYF.

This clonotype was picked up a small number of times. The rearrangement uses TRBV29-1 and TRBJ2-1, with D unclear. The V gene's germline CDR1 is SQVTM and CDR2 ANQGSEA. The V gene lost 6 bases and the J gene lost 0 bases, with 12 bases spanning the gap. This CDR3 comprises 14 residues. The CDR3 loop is CSVASQSSYNEQFF. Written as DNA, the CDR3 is TGCAGCGTGGCCTCCCAGAGCTCCTACAATGAGCAGTTCTTC.

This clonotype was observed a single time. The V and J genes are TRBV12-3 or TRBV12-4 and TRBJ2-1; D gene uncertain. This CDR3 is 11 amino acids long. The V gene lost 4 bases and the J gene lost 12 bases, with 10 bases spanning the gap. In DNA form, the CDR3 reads TGTGCCAGCAGTTCAGCGAGTGGGCAGTTCTTC. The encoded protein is CASSSASGQFF.

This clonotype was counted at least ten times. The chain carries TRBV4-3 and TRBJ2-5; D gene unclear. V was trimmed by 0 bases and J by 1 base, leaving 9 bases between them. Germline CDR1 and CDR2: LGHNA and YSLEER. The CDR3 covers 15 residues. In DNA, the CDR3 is TGCGCCAGCAGCCAAGAGGACGGCTCCCAAGAGACCCAGTACTTC. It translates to CASSQEDGSQETQYF.

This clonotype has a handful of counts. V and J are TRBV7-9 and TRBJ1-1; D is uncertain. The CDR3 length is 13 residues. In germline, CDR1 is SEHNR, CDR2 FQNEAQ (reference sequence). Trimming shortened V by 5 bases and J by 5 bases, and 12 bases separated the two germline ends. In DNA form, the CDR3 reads TGTGCCAGCAGCCCTTCCGGGGTTACTGAAGCTTTCTTT. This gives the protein CASSPSGVTEAFF. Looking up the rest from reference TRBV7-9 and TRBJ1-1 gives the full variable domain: DTGVSQNPRHKITKRGQNVTFRCDPISEHNRLYWYRQTLGQGPEFLTYFQNEAQLEKSRLLSDRFSAERPKGSFSTLEIQRTEQGDSAMYLCASSPSGVTEAFFGQGTRLTVV.

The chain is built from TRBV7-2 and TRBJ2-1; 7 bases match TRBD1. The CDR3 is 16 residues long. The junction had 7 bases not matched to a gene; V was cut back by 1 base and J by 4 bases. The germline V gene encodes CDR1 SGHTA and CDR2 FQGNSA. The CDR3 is CASSLVGQGVYNEQFF. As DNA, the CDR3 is TGTGCCAGCAGCTTAGTCGGCCAGGGGGTATACAATGAGCAGTTCTTC.

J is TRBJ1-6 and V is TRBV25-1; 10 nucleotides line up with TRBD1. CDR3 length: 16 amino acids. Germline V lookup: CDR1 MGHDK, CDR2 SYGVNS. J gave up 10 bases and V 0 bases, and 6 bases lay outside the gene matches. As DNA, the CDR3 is TGTGCCAGCAGTGAATATGCGGGGACAGGGGTGTCACCCCTCCACTTT. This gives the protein CASSEYAGTGVSPLHF.

The CDR3 protein is CATSFADEQFF. The CDR3 DNA reads as TGTGCCACCAGTTTCGCGGATGAGCAGTTCTTC. The rearrangement uses TRBV24-1 and TRBJ2-1, with no clear D. CDR3 length: 11 amino acids. CDR1 is KGHDR, CDR2 SFDVKD, per germline. Trimming stripped 6 bases from V and 8 bases from J, with 7 bases between.

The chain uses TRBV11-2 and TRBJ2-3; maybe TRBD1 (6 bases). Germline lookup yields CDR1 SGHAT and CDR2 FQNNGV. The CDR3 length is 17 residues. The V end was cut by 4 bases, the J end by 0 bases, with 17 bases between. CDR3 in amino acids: CASSSADRVFSTDTQYF. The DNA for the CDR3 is TGTGCCAGCAGCTCAGCGGACAGAGTATTTAGCACAGATACGCAGTATTTT.

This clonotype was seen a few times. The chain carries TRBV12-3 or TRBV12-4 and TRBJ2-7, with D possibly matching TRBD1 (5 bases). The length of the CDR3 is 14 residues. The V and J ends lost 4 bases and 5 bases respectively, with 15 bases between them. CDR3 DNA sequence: TGTGCCAGCAGTTATGGGGCAGGGTGGGACGAGCAGTACTTC. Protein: CASSYGAGWDEQYF.

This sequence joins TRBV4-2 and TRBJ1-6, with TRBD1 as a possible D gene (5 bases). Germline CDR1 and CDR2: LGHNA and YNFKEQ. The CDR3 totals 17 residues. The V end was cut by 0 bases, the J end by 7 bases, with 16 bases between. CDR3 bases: TGTGCCAGCAGCCAAGATTTATCGGGGGATCGGAATTCACCCCTCCACTTT. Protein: CASSQDLSGDRNSPLHF.

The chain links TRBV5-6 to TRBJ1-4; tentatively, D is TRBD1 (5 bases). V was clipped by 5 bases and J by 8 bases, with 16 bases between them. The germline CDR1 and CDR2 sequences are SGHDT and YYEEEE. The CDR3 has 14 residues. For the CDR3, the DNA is TGTGCCAGCAGTTCGGATTGGGGCCGGGAAAAACTGTTTTTT. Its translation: CASSSDWGREKLFF.

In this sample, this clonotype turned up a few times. The CDR3 DNA sequence: TGTGCCAGCAGTTTAGGGACCTCAGACGAGCAGTACTTC. This sequence encodes CASSLGTSDEQYF. The chain combines TRBV12-3 or TRBV12-4 with TRBJ2-7; D unclear. The CDR3 contains 13 residues. Trimming removed 1 base from V and 5 bases from J, with 9 bases in between.

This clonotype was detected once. CDR3 residues: CASSPNWDPMGGHEQYF. The CDR3 DNA reads as TGTGCCAGCAGTCCTAACTGGGATCCCATGGGGGGACACGAGCAGTACTTC. This sequence joins TRBV2 and TRBJ2-5; D may be TRBD2 (6 bases). TRBJ2-7 matches the DNA end more closely, so the J call is doubtful. Germline CDR1 reads SNHLY; CDR2 reads FYNNEI. The CDR3 has 17 amino acids.

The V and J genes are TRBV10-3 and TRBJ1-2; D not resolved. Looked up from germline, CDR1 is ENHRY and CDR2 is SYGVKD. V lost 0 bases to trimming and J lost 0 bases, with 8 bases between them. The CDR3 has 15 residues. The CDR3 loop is CAISESRPPNYGYTF. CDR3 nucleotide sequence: TGTGCCATCAGTGAGTCACGGCCCCCTAACTATGGCTACACCTTC.

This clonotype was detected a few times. In DNA form, the CDR3 reads TGCGCCAGCAGCCCCAGGCCGTGGGATGAGCAGTTCTTC. Its translation is CASSPRPWDEQFF. The chain joins TRBV4-1 to TRBJ2-1; no clear D. The V end lost 4 bases, the J end lost 8 bases, and 12 bases lay between the germline ends. CDR3 size: 13 residues. Germline V gene lookup returns CDR1 MGHRA and CDR2 YSYEKL.

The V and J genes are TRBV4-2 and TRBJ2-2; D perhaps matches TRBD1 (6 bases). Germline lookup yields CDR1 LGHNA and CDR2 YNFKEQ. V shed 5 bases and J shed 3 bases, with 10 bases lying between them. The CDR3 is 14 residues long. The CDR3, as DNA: TGTGCCAGCAGCTGGGGACAATACACCGGGGAGCTGTTTTTT. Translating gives CASSWGQYTGELFF.

In DNA form, the CDR3 reads TGCAGCGTTGAAGGGACAGGGGGCTGGGATGGCTACACCTTC. It yields the protein CSVEGTGGWDGYTF. J is TRBJ1-2 and V is TRBV29-1; TRBD1 agrees at 11 bases. V dropped 1 base and J dropped 6; count of bases not matched to a gene: 4. Germline values: CDR1 SQVTM, CDR2 ANQGSEA. This CDR3 comprises 14 residues.